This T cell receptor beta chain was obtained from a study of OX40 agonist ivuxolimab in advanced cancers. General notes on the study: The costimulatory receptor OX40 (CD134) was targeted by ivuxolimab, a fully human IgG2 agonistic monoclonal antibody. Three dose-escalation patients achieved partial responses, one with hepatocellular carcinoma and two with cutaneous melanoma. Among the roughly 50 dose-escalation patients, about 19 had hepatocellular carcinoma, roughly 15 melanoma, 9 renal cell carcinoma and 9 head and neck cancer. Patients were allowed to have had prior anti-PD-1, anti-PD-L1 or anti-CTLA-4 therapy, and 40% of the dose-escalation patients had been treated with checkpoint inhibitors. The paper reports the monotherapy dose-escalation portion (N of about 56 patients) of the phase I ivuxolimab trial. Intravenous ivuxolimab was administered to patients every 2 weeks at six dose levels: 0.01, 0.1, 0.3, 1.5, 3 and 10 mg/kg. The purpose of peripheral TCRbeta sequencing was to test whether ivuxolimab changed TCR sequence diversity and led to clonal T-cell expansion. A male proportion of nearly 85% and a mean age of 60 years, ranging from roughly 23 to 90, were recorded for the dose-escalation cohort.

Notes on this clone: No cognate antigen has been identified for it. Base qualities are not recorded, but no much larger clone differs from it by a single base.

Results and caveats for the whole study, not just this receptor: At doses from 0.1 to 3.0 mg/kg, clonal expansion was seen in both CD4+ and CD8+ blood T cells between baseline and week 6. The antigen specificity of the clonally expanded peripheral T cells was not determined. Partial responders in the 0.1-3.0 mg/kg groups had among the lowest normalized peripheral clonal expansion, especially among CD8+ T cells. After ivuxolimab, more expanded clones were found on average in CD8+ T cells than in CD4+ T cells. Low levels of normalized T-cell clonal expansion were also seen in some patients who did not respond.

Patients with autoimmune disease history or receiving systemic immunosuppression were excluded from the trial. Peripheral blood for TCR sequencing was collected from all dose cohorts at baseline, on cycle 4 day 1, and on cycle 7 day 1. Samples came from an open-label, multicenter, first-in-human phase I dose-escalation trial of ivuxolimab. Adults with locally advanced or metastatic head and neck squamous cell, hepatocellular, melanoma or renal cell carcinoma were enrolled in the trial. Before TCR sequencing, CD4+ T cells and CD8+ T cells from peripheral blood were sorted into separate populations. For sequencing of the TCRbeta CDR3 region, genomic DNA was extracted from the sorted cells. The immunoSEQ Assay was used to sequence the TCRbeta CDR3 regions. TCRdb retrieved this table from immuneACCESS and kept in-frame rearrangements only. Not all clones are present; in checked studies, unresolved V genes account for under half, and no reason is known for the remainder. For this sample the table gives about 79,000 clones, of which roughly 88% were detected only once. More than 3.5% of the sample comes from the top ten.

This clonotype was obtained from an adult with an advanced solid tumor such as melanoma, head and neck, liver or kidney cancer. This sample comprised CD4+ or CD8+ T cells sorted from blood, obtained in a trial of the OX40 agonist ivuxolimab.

The DNA sequence is as follows: TGTGCCAGCAGTTTAGGTAGCGAGACGTACAATGAGCAGTTCTTC. The resulting protein is CASSLGSETYNEQFF. The chain is assembled from TRBV27 and TRBJ2-1; 5 matching bases give a weak D call of TRBD2. CDR1 and CDR2 were assigned from the germline V gene (reference sequence) as MNHEY and SMNVEV. From its cysteine to its phenylalanine, the CDR3 spans 15 amino acids. This entry keeps only the CDR3 DNA: 45 bases, framed from base 1. The junction carries 12 bases between V and J, which are trimmed by 2 bases and 4 bases respectively.